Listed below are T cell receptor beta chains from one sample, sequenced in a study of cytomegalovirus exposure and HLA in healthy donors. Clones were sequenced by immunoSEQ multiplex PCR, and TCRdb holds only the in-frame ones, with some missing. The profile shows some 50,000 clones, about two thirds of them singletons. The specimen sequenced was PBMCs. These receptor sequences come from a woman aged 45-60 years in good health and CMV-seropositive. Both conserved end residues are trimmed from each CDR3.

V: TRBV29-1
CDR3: SVRKGTVNEKLF

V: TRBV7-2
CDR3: ASSPSKGPTGTQY

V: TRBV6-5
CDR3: ATRPGQGGYEQY

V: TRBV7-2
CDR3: ASSLTSYNEQF

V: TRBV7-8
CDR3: ASSLERAQPQH

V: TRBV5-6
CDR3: ASSSGYGFYEQY

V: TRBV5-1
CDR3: ASSSDISGANVLT

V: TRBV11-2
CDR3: ASSFGAAGVNTGELF

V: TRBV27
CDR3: ASSPWPGDEQF

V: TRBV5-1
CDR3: ASSSSRDRVGGYT

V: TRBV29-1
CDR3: SVEDPAGIQETQY

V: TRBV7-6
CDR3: ASSEDLKDTQY

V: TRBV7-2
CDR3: ASSPKPYGGKDGYT

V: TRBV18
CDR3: ASSPDSLSQPQH

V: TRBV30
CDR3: AWSQLAGGDTQY

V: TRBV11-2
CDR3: ASSLTTSGLSY

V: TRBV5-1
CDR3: ASSIGQGNTEAF

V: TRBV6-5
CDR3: ASSTNGDTQY

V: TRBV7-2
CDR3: ASSLVRYNEQF

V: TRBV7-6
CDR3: ASSPQGAAGNTIY

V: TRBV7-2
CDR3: ASSFPFQETQY

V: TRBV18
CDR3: ASSPTRQGGNTIY

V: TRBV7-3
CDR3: ASSSGLGGDSPLH

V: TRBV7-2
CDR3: ASGVGDRRVNEQF

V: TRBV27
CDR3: ASSFSLRGEQF

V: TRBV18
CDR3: ASSPDRATYGYT

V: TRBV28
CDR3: ASRPPGQVSNQPQH

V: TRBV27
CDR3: ASSAGPGSQPQH

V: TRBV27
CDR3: ASSFRQLGNNEQF

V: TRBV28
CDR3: ASSSTEYEQY

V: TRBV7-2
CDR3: ASSKRQGVNTEAF

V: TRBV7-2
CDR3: ASCPGDADTQY

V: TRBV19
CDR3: ASSRGLGNSPLH

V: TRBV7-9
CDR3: ASSLAEGMGWNTEAF

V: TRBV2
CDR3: ASSSYYEQY

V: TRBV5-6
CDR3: ASSLATLRSSGANVLT

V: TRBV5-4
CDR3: ASSLASRGNYGYT

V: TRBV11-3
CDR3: ASSSPGQGSGANVLT

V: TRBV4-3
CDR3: ASSQDFQGAEGYT

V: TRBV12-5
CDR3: ASGLDSVKPQH

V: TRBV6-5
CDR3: ASTRGGEQY

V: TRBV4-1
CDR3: ASSGTSGSTDTQY